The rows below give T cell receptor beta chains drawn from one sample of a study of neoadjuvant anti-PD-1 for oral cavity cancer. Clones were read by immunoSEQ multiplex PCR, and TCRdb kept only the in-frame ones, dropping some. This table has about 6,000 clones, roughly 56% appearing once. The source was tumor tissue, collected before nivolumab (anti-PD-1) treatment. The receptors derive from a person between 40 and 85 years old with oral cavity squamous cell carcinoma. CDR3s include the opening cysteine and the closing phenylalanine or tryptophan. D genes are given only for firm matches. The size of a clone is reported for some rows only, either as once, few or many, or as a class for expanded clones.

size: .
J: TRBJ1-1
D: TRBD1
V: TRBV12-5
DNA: TGTGCTAGTGGTTTCGGACAGGGGGCCGGAGCTTTCTTT
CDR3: CASGFGQGAGAFF

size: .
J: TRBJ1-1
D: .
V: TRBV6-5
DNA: TGTGCCAGCAGTATAAACGGACAGCTGAACACTGAAGCTTTCTTT
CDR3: CASSINGQLNTEAFF

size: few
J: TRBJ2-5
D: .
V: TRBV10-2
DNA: TGCGCCAGCGAATACCAAGAGACCCAGTACTTC
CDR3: CASEYQETQYF

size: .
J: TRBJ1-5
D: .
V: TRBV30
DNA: TGTGCCTGGAGTGTCCAGAACAATCAGCCCCAGCATTTT
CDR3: CAWSVQNNQPQHF

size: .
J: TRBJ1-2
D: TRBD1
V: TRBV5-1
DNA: TGCGCCAGCAGCTACCCCCCGGGACAGGGCTATGGCTACACCTTC
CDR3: CASSYPPGQGYGYTF

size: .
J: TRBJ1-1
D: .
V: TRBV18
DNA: TGTGCCAGCTCACTACAAAAGAACACTGAAGCTTTCTTT
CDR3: CASSLQKNTEAFF

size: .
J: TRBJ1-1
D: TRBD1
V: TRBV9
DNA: TGTGCCAGCAGCGAACCCGGGACAGGGAACACTGAAGCTTTCTTT
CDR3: CASSEPGTGNTEAFF

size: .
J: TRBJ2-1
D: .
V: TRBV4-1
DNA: TGCGCCAGCAGCCAAGGTTTGACCTACAATGAGCAGTTCTTC
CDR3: CASSQGLTYNEQFF

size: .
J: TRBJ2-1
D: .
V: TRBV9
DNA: TGTGCCAGCAGCGACCCCCCGGGGGGCGGGACCACCGGGGGGTCCTACAATGAGCAGTTCTTC
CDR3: CASSDPPGGGTTGGSYNEQFF

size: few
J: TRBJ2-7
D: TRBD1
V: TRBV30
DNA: TGTGCCTGGCGGGACAGGGGAAGGTACGAGCAGTACTTC
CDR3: CAWRDRGRYEQYF

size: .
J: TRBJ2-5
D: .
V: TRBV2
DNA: TGTGCCAGCAGTGAGGCGGCCCAAGAGACCCAGTACTTC
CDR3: CASSEAAQETQYF

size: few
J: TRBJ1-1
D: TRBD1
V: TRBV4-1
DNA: TGCGCCAGCAGCCAAGAACCCCGACAGGGCTATGTGATGAACACTGAAGCTTTCTTT
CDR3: CASSQEPRQGYVMNTEAFF

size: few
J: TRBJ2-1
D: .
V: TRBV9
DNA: TGTGCCAGCAGCGTAGATCGTCGGGGCTCATACAATGAGCAGTTCTTC
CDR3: CASSVDRRGSYNEQFF

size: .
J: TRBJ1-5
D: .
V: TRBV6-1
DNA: TGTGCCAGCAGACTCCAGGGAGCCTACAATCAGCCCCAGCATTTT
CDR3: CASRLQGAYNQPQHF

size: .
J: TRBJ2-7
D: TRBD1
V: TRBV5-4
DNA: TGTGCCAGCAGCGCAAGGGGACAGGGGACCTACGAGCAGTACTTC
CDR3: CASSARGQGTYEQYF

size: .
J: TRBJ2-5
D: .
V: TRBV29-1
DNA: TGCAGCGCCGGACAATCCCGCGAAGAGACCCAGTACTTC
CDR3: CSAGQSREETQYF

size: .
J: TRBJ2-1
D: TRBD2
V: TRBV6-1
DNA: TGTGCCAGCAGTGATTCCCCTAGCGGGAGGGCCTATGAGCAGTTCTTC
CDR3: CASSDSPSGRAYEQFF

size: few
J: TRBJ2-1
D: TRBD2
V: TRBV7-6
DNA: TGTGCCTGTCCCGGGGGGGGCGTCCGGCATGAGCAGTTCTTC
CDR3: CACPGGGVRHEQFF

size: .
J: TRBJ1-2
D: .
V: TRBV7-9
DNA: TGTGCCAGCAACCGGGACAACTATGGCTACACCTTC
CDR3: CASNRDNYGYTF

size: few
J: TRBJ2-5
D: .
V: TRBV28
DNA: TGTGCCAGCAGCCTGGGTAGTCAAGAGACCCAGTACTTC
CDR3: CASSLGSQETQYF

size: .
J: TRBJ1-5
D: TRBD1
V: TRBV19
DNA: TGTGCCAGTACCCCTCGGGACAGCCAGAATCAGCCCCAGCATTTT
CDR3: CASTPRDSQNQPQHF

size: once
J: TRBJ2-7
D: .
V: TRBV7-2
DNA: TGTGCCAGCAGCTTAGGGTACGGGGGGCCCGCCTACGAGCAGTACTTC
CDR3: CASSLGYGGPAYEQYF

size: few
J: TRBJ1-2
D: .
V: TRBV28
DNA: TGTGCCAGCAGTTTGGAAAGGTTCTATGGCTACACCTTC
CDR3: CASSLERFYGYTF

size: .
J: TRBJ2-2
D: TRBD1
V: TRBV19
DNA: TGTGCCAGTATGACAGGGGCGAGCTCCGGGGAGCTGTTTTTT
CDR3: CASMTGASSGELFF

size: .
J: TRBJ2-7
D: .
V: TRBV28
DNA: TGTGCCAGCACCCTCCAGGGCAGGGTGAGGGTCGAGCAGTACTTC
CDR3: CASTLQGRVRVEQYF

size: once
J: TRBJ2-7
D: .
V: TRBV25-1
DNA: TGTGCCAGCAGTTGGAGGGGCCCTTTGGAGCAGTACTTC
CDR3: CASSWRGPLEQYF

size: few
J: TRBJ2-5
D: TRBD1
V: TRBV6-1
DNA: TGTGCCAGCAGTGAAGCAGGGGGCCACGAGACCCAGTACTTC
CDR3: CASSEAGGHETQYF

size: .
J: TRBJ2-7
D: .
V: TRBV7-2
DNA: TGTGCCAGCAGCTTGGGTGTCGGAGTCTACGAGCAGTACTTC
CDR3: CASSLGVGVYEQYF

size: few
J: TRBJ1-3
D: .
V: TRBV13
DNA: TGTGCCAGCAGCTTACCCAGCTCTGGAAACACCATATATTTT
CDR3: CASSLPSSGNTIYF

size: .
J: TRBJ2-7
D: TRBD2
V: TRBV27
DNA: TGTGCCAGTAATACGGGGCTAGCGGGGACCGAGCAGTACTTC
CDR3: CASNTGLAGTEQYF

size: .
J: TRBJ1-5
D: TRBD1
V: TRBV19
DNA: TGTGCCAGTAGCGATGGAGGGGGCCCTAATCAGCCCCAGCATTTT
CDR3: CASSDGGGPNQPQHF

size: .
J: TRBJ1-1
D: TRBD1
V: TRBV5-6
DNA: TGTGCCAGCAGCTTGTTGCCGACAGGGGACACTGAAGCTTTCTTT
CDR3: CASSLLPTGDTEAFF

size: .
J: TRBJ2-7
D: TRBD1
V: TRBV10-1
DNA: TGCGCCAGCAGTGCCCCTGGGACAGCGCCCTACGAGCAGTACTTC
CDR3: CASSAPGTAPYEQYF

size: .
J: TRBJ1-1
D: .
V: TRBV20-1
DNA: TGCAGTGCCCAAAAGAGCACTGAAGCTTTCTTT
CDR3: CSAQKSTEAFF

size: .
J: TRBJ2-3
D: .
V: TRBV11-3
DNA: TGTGCCAGCAGCTACGGAACGGGCACAGATACGCAGTATTTT
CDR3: CASSYGTGTDTQYF

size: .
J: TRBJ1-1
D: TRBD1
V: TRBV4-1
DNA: TGCGCCAGCAGCACAAGACTGGGACAGCAAGAAGCTTTCTTT
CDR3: CASSTRLGQQEAFF

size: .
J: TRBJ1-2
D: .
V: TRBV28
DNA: TGTGCCAGCAGTTCACCGCTCAGGGACAAGCCTTATAAGAACTATGGCTACACCTTC
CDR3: CASSSPLRDKPYKNYGYTF